This TCR beta chain was captured by sequencing in a study of T cell responses to AZD1222 COVID-19 vaccine. This clone was seen once. Germline V gene lookup returns CDR1 SGHTA and CDR2 FQGNSA. The CDR3 length is 15 residues. V shed 4 bases, J shed 7 bases, and the junction held 6 bases outside the gene matches. Repertoires were generated with immunoSEQ multiplex PCR, while TCRdb's copy carries only in-frame clones and drops some. Among some 110,000 clones, 75% to 90% were seen once, and the ten largest hold about 19%. Here the sequenced sample was peripheral blood, taken on day 0 of AZD1222 vaccination. The TCR comes from an adult in good health. This sequence joins TRBV7-2 and TRBJ1-6; TRBD1 matches 8 bases. CDR3 sequence: CASSYRDRPNSPLHF. The CDR3 bases are TGTGCCAGCAGCTACCGGGACAGGCCAAATTCACCCCTCCACTTT.